The 6 T cell receptor beta chains below all came from one sample that was sequenced in a study of blood T cell repertoires in COVID-19. Measured with immunoSEQ multiplex PCR; TCRdb has only the in-frame clones, and not every one. The sample has some 50,000 clones; around 84% are singletons. The specimen was peripheral blood. These receptors all come from a man in his fifties with acute or convalescent COVID-19.

The rearrangement uses TRBV15 and TRBJ1-1; TRBD1 agrees at 12 bases. V was pared by 0 bases and J by 4 bases, with 0 bases of the junction left unmatched. The CDR3 is 15 amino acids. Germline CDR1 and CDR2: LNHNV and YYDKDF (reference sequence). In DNA form, the CDR3 reads TGTGCCACCAGCAGAGAGGGACAGGGGGCCACTGAAGCTTTCTTT. This codes for CATSREGQGATEAFF.

The chain employs TRBV5-1 and TRBJ2-5; 11 positions match TRBD2. The CDR3 has 15 residues. V dropped 2 bases and J dropped 5; count of bases not matched to a gene: 5. Looked up from germline, CDR1 is SGHRS and CDR2 is YFSETQ. The CDR3 DNA follows: TGCGCCAGCAGCTTACTAGCGGGGGACGTGGAGACCCAGTACTTC. This gives the protein CASSLLAGDVETQYF.

This clone appeared a single time. The chain carries TRBV4-2 and TRBJ2-1; TRBD2 aligns across 10 bases. Losses at the gene ends were 3 bases for V and 3 bases for J; bases not matched to a gene: 5. The CDR3 contains 16 residues. Germline-derived CDR1 and CDR2 are LGHNA and YNFKEQ. The CDR3 DNA reads as TGTGCCAGCAGCCACTCAACTAGCGGGGACTACAATGAGCAGTTCTTC. Amino acid sequence: CASSHSTSGDYNEQFF.

The J gene is TRBJ2-7, the V gene TRBV27; 7 bases agree with TRBD2. The germline gives CDR1 MNHEY, CDR2 SMNVEV (reference sequence). The CDR3 spans 15 residues. J gave up 3 bases and V 4 bases, and 9 bases lay outside the gene matches. The CDR3 nucleotides read TGTGCCAGCAGTTCTGGCGCTAGCGGCTACTACGAGCAGTACTTC. This gives the protein CASSSGASGYYEQYF.

This chain connects TRBV29-1 to TRBJ1-1; no clear D gene. The CDR3 extends over 14 amino acids. Trimming shortened V by 4 bases and J by 0 bases, and 12 bases separated the two germline ends. Per germline, CDR1 SQVTM and CDR2 ANQGSEA. In DNA form, the CDR3 reads TGCAGCGTTGTCGGAGACCTCATGAACACTGAAGCTTTCTTT. Amino acids: CSVVGDLMNTEAFF.

The chain combines TRBV19 with TRBJ2-7, with D possibly TRBD2 on 6 matching bases. CDR1 LNHDA and CDR2 SQIVND come from the germline V gene (reference sequence). V was cut by 5 bases and J by 1 base, with 15 bases left in between. This CDR3 has 15 residues. The CDR3 sequence is CASSPTRGGSYEQYF. DNA for the CDR3: TGTGCCAGTAGTCCCACCCGTGGGGGGTCCTACGAGCAGTACTTC.